This T cell receptor (beta chain) was profiled in a study of Ad26.COV2.S vaccination and SARS-CoV-2 variants. The treatment is: roughly 19 received Ad26.COV2.S at low or high dose, single or two shots; a few received placebo; per-sample allocation not given. It was on day 63 after the first vaccine or placebo injection that samples were taken. This table comes from immunoSEQ multiplex PCR, and its TCRdb copy is limited to in-frame clones, with some not included. The sample lists approximately 350,000 clones, around 86% seen once, with around 3.5% in the top ten. The specimen comprised peripheral blood, sampled in a trial of Ad26.COV2.S vaccine versus placebo. This TCR was recovered from a person between 18 and 59 years old who received the Ad26.COV2.S COVID-19 vaccine or a placebo.

CDR3 in amino acids: CASSQDPGLNTEAFF. The CDR3 nucleotides are TGCGCCAGCAGCCAAGATCCGGGGTTGAACACTGAAGCTTTCTTT. The V gene is TRBV4-1, the J gene TRBJ1-1; D is unresolved. CDR1 is MGHRA and CDR2 is YSYEKL in the germline V gene. The CDR3 is 15 residues long. Trimming pared 0 bases from V and 0 bases from J, leaving 8 bases between.